The 21 T cell receptor beta chains in this list originate from one sample, sequenced in a study of T cell responses to AZD1222 COVID-19 vaccine. The assay was immunoSEQ multiplex PCR, and TCRdb's table has in-frame clones only and misses some. The data show 75,000 to 95,000 clones, roughly 84% seen once. The sequences come from peripheral blood, collected on day 0 of AZD1222 vaccination. The receptors here all came from an adult in good health.

In regard to this clone: The junction does not match germline at one end; this may be a read error. This chain joins TRBV7-7 and TRBJ2-1; TRBD1 matches at 8 bases. Germline CDR1 and CDR2: SSHAT and FNYEAQ (reference sequence). This CDR3 is 15 amino acids long. As DNA, the CDR3 is TGTGCTAGCAGCAAAGGGACAGGTCTCTACAATGAGCAGTTCTTC. Translated: CASSKGTGLYNEQFF.

The gene calls are TRBV2 and TRBJ1-6; D ambiguous. The CDR3 spans 19 residues. The V gene lost 4 bases and the J gene lost 0 bases, with 19 bases spanning the gap. CDR1 and CDR2 from the germline V gene are SNHLY and FYNNEI. The CDR3 nucleotides are TGTGCCAGCAGTGTTCGGAGTGTGACTAGGAGCTCCTATAATTCACCCCTCCACTTT. Its protein is CASSVRSVTRSSYNSPLHF.

The rearrangement uses TRBV2 and TRBJ1-4; 10 nucleotides agree with TRBD1. Germline CDR1 reads SNHLY; CDR2 reads FYNNEI. The junction had 7 bases not matched to a gene; V was cut back by 7 bases and J by 8 bases. This CDR3 comprises 14 residues. CDR3 sequence reads: CASNGQGVWEKLFF. The CDR3 DNA is TGTGCCAGCAACGGACAGGGGGTATGGGAAAAACTGTTTTTT.

This chain links TRBV3-1 (or the pseudogene TRBV3-2) with TRBJ2-2; 7 bases are a match to TRBD1. Germline V gene sequence: CDR1 LGHDT, CDR2 YNNKEL (reference sequence). The V gene end was trimmed by 0 bases and the J gene end by 5 bases; junction bases not matched to a gene: 9. This CDR3 is built from 17 residues. CDR3 sequence: CASSQDLCDRVTGELFF. The DNA of the CDR3 is TGTGCCAGCAGCCAAGATCTGTGTGACAGGGTAACCGGGGAGCTGTTTTTT.

CDR3 bases: TGTGCCAGCAGCCAAGATCCCCCGGGGGACACTGAAGCTTTCTTT. Amino acid sequence: CASSQDPPGDTEAFF. The J gene is TRBJ1-1, the V gene TRBV4-2, with D possibly matching TRBD1 (5 bases). The CDR3 length is 15 residues. From germline, CDR1 is LGHNA and CDR2 YNFKEQ. V was pared by 0 bases and J by 3 bases, with 11 bases between.

This rearrangement joins TRBV19 to TRBJ1-1, with D possibly TRBD1 on 6 matching bases. V lost 3 bases and J 7 bases, leaving 15 bases between the germline ends. This CDR3 has 14 amino acids. The germline gives CDR1 LNHDA, CDR2 SQIVND (reference sequence). The CDR3 loop is CASSIRGAEHEAFF. CDR3 nucleotides: TGTGCCAGTAGTATCAGGGGCGCAGAACATGAAGCTTTCTTT.

The chain is built from TRBV9 and TRBJ2-2, with no clear D. Germline CDR1 and CDR2: SGDLS and YYNGEE. This CDR3 region has 14 residues. V shed 3 bases and J shed 6 bases, with 12 bases lying between them. DNA for the CDR3: TGTGCCAGCAGCGCCTGGACCGCCGCCGGGGAGCTGTTTTTT. Translating gives CASSAWTAAGELFF.

This chain joins TRBV2 and TRBJ2-5, with 10 bases aligning to TRBD2. This CDR3 contains 13 residues. CDR1 is SNHLY, CDR2 FYNNEI, per germline. V dropped 7 bases and J dropped 5; count of bases not matched to a gene: 4. The CDR3 is CASMASGGETQYF. The CDR3 DNA follows: TGTGCCAGCATGGCTAGCGGGGGTGAGACCCAGTACTTC.

This clone has more than one count but fewer than ten. V usage is TRBV6-1 and J usage is TRBJ2-7, with TRBD1 matching 7 bases. From germline, CDR1 is MNHNS and CDR2 SASEGT. The length of the CDR3 is 15 residues. J was trimmed by 3 bases and V by 1 base; bases with no gene match: 6. CDR3 sequence reads: CASSEVPGQFYEQYF. DNA of the CDR3: TGTGCCAGCAGTGAAGTTCCGGGACAGTTCTACGAGCAGTACTTC.

The rearrangement joins TRBV5-1 to TRBJ1-1; the D gene is possibly TRBD1 (5 bases). There are 15 residues in the CDR3. V dropped 4 bases and J dropped 5 bases, with 18 bases sitting between them. The germline V gene encodes CDR1 SGHRS and CDR2 YFSETQ. CDR3 nucleotide sequence: TGCGCCAGCAGCACAGGATCCTTCGGGGCGACTGAAGCTTTCTTT. This translates into CASSTGSFGATEAFF.

This clone was observed once. V usage is TRBV15 and J usage is TRBJ2-3, with 8 bases that match TRBD2. This CDR3 region has 16 residues. J was trimmed by 0 bases and V by 5 bases; bases with no gene match: 7. Germline CDR1 is LNHNV and CDR2 is YYDKDF (reference sequence). The CDR3 region has the DNA TGTGCCACCAGCCCATTGCGGGGGGCCAGCACAGATACGCAGTATTTT. It translates to CATSPLRGASTDTQYF.

This sequence joins TRBV10-3 and TRBJ2-7; D is tentatively TRBD1 or TRBD2 (5 bases each). Germline lookup yields CDR1 ENHRY and CDR2 SYGVKD. V was shortened by 3 bases and J by 3 bases, with 12 bases between the two germline ends. The CDR3 extends over 14 amino acids. The CDR3 region has the DNA TGTGCCATCAGTGACCCGAGGGGTCGCTACGAGCAGTACTTC. Protein product: CAISDPRGRYEQYF.

The chain links TRBV6-5 to TRBJ2-1; 10 bases are a match to TRBD1. Unmatched junction bases numbered 5, after V lost 6 bases and J lost 3 bases. Germline V gene sequence: CDR1 MNHEY, CDR2 SVGAGI. This CDR3 has 15 residues. CDR3 sequence reads: CASSTRDRGYNEQFF. The CDR3 nucleotides are TGTGCCAGCAGCACCCGGGACAGGGGCTACAATGAGCAGTTCTTC.

V and J are TRBV4-3 and TRBJ2-2; 9 bases agree with TRBD2. The V gene's germline CDR1 is LGHNA and CDR2 YSLEER. The CDR3 sequence is 17 residues long. With V trimmed by 0 bases and J by 2 bases, 4 bases remained unmatched. The CDR3 sequence is CASSQERAGGNTGELFF. CDR3 nucleotide sequence: TGCGCCAGCAGCCAAGAAAGAGCGGGGGGAAACACCGGGGAGCTGTTTTTT.

CDR3 DNA sequence: TGTGCCAGCAGCGTAGTCGGTGGAGAAGCTTTCTTT. It is translated as CASSVVGGEAFF. This chain connects TRBV9 to TRBJ1-1; D gene unclear. Germline-derived CDR1 and CDR2 are SGDLS and YYNGEE. V was shortened by 0 bases and J by 8 bases, with 8 bases between the two germline ends. The CDR3 consists of 12 residues.

The chain employs TRBV7-3 and TRBJ2-1, with D tentatively TRBD2 (6 bases). Germline V gene data show CDR1 as SGHTA and CDR2 as FQGTGA. The germline V and J ends were trimmed by 5 bases and 8 bases, with 16 bases remaining between them. The CDR3 totals 14 residues. The CDR3 protein is CASSPGTGEYEQFF. The CDR3 bases are TGTGCCAGCAGCCCTGGGACGGGAGAGTATGAGCAGTTCTTC.

As DNA, the CDR3 is TGTGCCAGCAGTTACTCTTACCGGGGGATCCCCTACGAGCAGTACTTC. It translates to CASSYSYRGIPYEQYF. The J gene is TRBJ2-7, the V gene TRBV6-7, with D maybe TRBD2 (6 bases). TRBV6-7 is placed among ORFs of uncertain function. The CDR3 covers 16 residues. The ends were cut back, 0 bases at V and 2 bases at J, with 14 bases in the middle.

The count of this clone is one. The chain recombines TRBV21-1 with TRBJ1-1; the table's TRBD1 call for D was not verified on the DNA. TRBV21-1 is flagged as a pseudogene. The CDR3 totals 19 residues. The CDR3 reads CARRKRGGRGQPMNTEAFF. The CDR3 region has the DNA TGTGCCAGAAGGAAGCGTGGCGGCAGGGGACAACCCATGAACACTGAAGCTTTCTTT.

This chain links TRBV24-1 with TRBJ1-2; D is undetermined. V was trimmed by 2 bases and J by 1 base, leaving 13 bases between them. Germline CDR1 and CDR2: KGHDR and SFDVKD. CDR3 size: 16 residues. This CDR3 is CATSDSTFGLNYGYTF. CDR3 DNA sequence: TGTGCCACCAGTGATTCCACCTTCGGGCTTAACTATGGCTACACCTTC.

This sequence joins TRBV19 and TRBJ2-7; D is possibly TRBD1 (5 bases). The germline V gene has CDR1 LNHDA and CDR2 SQIVND (reference sequence). Deletions cut 4 bases from V and 13 bases from J, with 20 bases between. The CDR3 consists of 13 residues. For the CDR3, the DNA is TGTGCCAGTAGTACTGGGGCAGACCCTCTTGGATACTTC. Translated, it gives CASSTGADPLGYF.

J is TRBJ1-6 and V is TRBV7-6; no reliable D call. The V and J ends lost 1 base and 3 bases respectively, with 4 bases between them. Germline CDR1 reads SGHVS; CDR2 reads FNYEAQ. The CDR3 loop spans 14 amino acids. CDR3 DNA: TGTGCCAGCAGCTTAGTAGACTATAATTCACCCCTCCACTTT. Protein sequence: CASSLVDYNSPLHF.